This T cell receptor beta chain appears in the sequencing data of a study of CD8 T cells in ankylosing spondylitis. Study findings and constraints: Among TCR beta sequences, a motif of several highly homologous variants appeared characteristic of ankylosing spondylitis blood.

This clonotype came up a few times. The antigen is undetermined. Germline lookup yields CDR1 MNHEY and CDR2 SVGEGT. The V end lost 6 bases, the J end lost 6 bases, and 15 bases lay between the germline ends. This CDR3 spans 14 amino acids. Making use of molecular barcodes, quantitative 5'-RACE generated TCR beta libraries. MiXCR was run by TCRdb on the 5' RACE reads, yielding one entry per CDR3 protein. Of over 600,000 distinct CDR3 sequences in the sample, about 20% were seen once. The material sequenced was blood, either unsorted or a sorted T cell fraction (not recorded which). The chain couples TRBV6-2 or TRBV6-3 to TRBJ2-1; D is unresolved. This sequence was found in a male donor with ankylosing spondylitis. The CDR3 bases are TGTGCCAGCAGCCGGGTGTACGGAGCCAATGAGCAGTTCTTC. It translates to CASSRVYGANEQFF.